This T cell receptor beta chain was recorded in a study of Ad26.COV2.S vaccination and SARS-CoV-2 variants. Looking at the study overall: The COV1001 Ad26.COV2.S trial arm included the donor. Doses of Ad26.COV2.S were injected into muscle once or twice, 56 days apart.

Treatment here: roughly 18 received Ad26.COV2.S at low or high dose, single or two shots; about 5 received placebo; per-sample allocation not given. The samples date from day 63 after the first vaccine or placebo injection. The sample came from a Boston adult aged 18-55 years. SARS-CoV-2 spike from the Wuhan strain was encoded by the vaccine, an Ad26 vector. The V end was cut by 0 bases, the J end by 15 bases, with 15 bases between. This CDR3 is built from 13 residues. Germline V gene lookup returns CDR1 LGHNA and CDR2 YSLEER. Sequencing used immunoSEQ multiplex PCR; TCRdb keeps in-frame clones, though not all of them. The data contain roughly 320,000 clones, over 75% of them singletons.

The TCR originated in a person aged 18 to 59 who received the Ad26.COV2.S COVID-19 vaccine or a placebo. Sequencing was performed on peripheral blood, taken in a trial of Ad26.COV2.S vaccine versus placebo. This sequence joins TRBV4-3 and TRBJ2-1, with a tentative D call TRBD1 (7 bases). CDR3 nucleotide sequence: TGCGCCAGCAGCCAAGATGGGGGGACAGTGGCGTTCTTC. Amino acid sequence: CASSQDGGTVAFF.